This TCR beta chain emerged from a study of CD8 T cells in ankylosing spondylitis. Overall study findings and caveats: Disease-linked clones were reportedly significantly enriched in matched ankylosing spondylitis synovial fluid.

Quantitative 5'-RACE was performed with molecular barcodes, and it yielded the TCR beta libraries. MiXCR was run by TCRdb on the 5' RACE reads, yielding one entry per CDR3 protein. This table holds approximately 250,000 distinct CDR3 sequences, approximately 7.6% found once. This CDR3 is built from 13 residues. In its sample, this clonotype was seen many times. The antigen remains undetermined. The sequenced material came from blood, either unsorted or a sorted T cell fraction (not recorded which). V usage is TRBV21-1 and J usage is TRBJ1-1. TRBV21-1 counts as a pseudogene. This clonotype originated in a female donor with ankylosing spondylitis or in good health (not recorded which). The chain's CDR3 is CASKEEGNTEAFF. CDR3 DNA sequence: TGTGCCAGCAAGGAAGAGGGGAACACTGAAGCTTTCTTT.